The next 13 T cell receptor beta chains were all read from a single sample in a study of T cell repertoires in cytomegalovirus infection (dated by TCRdb to between 2019 and 2020). TCRdb shows the sequencer as Illumina HiSeq 1500. TCRdb cleaned the public reads at Q25 with fastp, built clones with MiXCR and kept in-frame beta chains. Records with the same CDR3 protein are collapsed into one entry carrying the most frequent genes and DNA. Recorded for this sample are some 200,000 distinct CDR3 sequences; 8% to 10% of them occurred a single time. Roughly 5% of the sample is in the top ten clones. Sequenced sample: PBMCs. All receptors derive from a human donor in good health (CMV status not recorded). Some clones in this sample may be carry-over from other donors' samples.

In its sample, this clonotype was seen once. The chain's CDR3 is CASSGKREDSYNEQFF. DNA of the CDR3: TGTGCCAGCAGCGGCAAGCGGGAGGATTCCTACAATGAGCAGTTCTTC. The J gene is TRBJ2-1, the V gene TRBV9, with 9 positions matching TRBD2. The CDR3 is made up of 16 amino acids. J lost 1 base, V lost 3 bases, and 5 bases had no gene match. CDR1 SGDLS and CDR2 YYNGEE come from the germline V gene.

Ten or more counts support this clonotype. The chain combines TRBV7-8 with TRBJ1-5; no definite D call. The V end was cut by 1 base, the J end by 0 bases, with 10 bases between. The CDR3 runs 16 residues. The germline V gene has CDR1 SGHVS and CDR2 FQNEAQ. CDR3 DNA sequence: TGTGCCAGCAGCTTAGTGGTTTCCACTAGCAATCAGCCCCAGCATTTT. Translated: CASSLVVSTSNQPQHF.

With regard to this clonotype: It may be a read error: a sequence one base away is much more abundant. The chain has TRBV12-3 or TRBV12-4 and TRBJ1-1; 7 nucleotides agree with TRBD1. This CDR3 spans 14 amino acids. The CDR3 here is CASRGTVGNTEALF. DNA for the CDR3: TGTGCCAGCAGAGGGACAGTTGGGAACACTGAAGCTTTATTT.

In its sample, this clonotype was seen many times. V and J are TRBV28 and TRBJ2-1, with a tentative D call TRBD1 (5 bases). CDR1 and CDR2 from the germline V gene are MDHEN and SYDVKM. The CDR3 extends over 14 amino acids. Trimming pared 2 bases from V and 3 bases from J, leaving 8 bases between. The CDR3 DNA follows: TGTGCCAGCAGTTTACCCAGGGACTACAATGAGCAGTTCTTC. Residues: CASSLPRDYNEQFF.

There are a few counts of this clonotype. This sequence joins TRBV3-1 and TRBJ2-5; 7 bases are a match to TRBD2. CDR1 and CDR2 (germline): LGHDT, YNNKEL (reference sequence). This CDR3 is 17 amino acids long. V trimming: 0 bases; J trimming: 2 bases; junction bases outside the gene matches: 9. Here the CDR3 reads CASSQDPRGTFQETQYF. The CDR3 DNA follows: TGTGCCAGCAGCCAAGATCCGCGGGGGACCTTTCAAGAGACCCAGTACTTC.

This clonotype was observed many times. V usage is TRBV7-8 and J usage is TRBJ2-1; D unresolved. CDR1 is SGHVS and CDR2 is FQNEAQ in the germline V gene. V lost 3 bases and J 4 bases, leaving 16 bases between the germline ends. The CDR3 is 16 residues long. The CDR3 region is CASSFQPPPVYNEQFF. In nucleotides, the CDR3 is TGTGCCAGCAGCTTTCAACCTCCTCCAGTATACAATGAGCAGTTCTTC.

This clonotype was found many times. The chain uses TRBV29-1 and TRBJ1-2; 8 bases are a match to TRBD1. This CDR3 comprises 13 residues. The V gene's germline CDR1 is SQVTM and CDR2 ANQGSEA. V lost 5 bases and J lost 4; bases outside the gene matches: 6. CDR3 loop: CSVSGQGSYGYTF. The CDR3, as DNA: TGCAGCGTTTCCGGACAGGGCAGCTATGGCTACACCTTC.

This clonotype was detected only a few times. V and J are TRBV20-1 and TRBJ2-5; D unclear. CDR1 and CDR2 (germline): DFQATT, SNEGSKA (reference sequence). There are 12 residues in the CDR3. With 4 bases removed from V and 4 bases from J, the gap between germline ends came to 10 bases. Here the CDR3 reads CSAIGPGETQYF. DNA for the CDR3: TGCAGTGCTATAGGGCCGGGAGAGACCCAGTACTTC.

In this sample, this clonotype turned up a few times. The chain carries TRBV5-4 and TRBJ2-1; TRBD2 agrees at 14 bases. This CDR3 is built from 15 residues. V lost 4 bases and J lost 7; bases outside the gene matches: 4. The germline V gene has CDR1 SGHNT and CDR2 YYREEE (reference sequence). The CDR3 DNA reads TGTGCCAGCAGCCCGGGACTAGCGGGAGAGAATGAGCAGTTCTTC. Amino acid sequence: CASSPGLAGENEQFF.

This clonotype occurred many times. The rearrangement uses TRBV7-2 and TRBJ2-1; 9 bases are a match to TRBD1. The CDR3 runs to 13 residues. V lost 6 bases, J lost 8 bases, and 5 bases stayed unmatched. Germline-derived CDR1 and CDR2 are SGHTA and FQGNSA. CDR3 sequence reads: CASSSDRGDEQFF. The CDR3, as DNA: TGTGCCAGCAGTTCGGACAGGGGCGATGAGCAGTTCTTC.

This clonotype has a handful of counts. V usage is TRBV7-2 and J usage is TRBJ1-5; D gene unclear. CDR1 SGHTA and CDR2 FQGNSA come from the germline V gene. The length of the CDR3 is 16 residues. Trimming shortened V by 1 base and J by 5 bases, and 15 bases separated the two germline ends. The CDR3 bases are TGTGCCAGCAGCTTAGAAAACCCGGGGAGGTATCAGCCCCAGCATTTT. This translates into CASSLENPGRYQPQHF. The full variable domain, in which reference TRBV7-2 and TRBJ1-5 provide the parts outside the CDR3, is GAGVSQSPSNKVTEKGKDVELRCDPISGHTALYWYRQSLGQGLEFLIYFQGNSAPDKSGLPSDRFSAERTGGSVSTLTIQRTQQEDSAVYLCASSLENPGRYQPQHFGDGTRLSIL.

This clonotype has ten or more counts. This sequence joins TRBV6-6 and TRBJ1-5, with a tentative D call TRBD1 (5 bases). This CDR3 is 14 amino acids long. The germline V gene has CDR1 MNHNY and CDR2 SVGAGI (reference sequence). V gave up 5 bases and J gave up 3 bases, with 11 bases separating them. The CDR3 nucleotides are TGTGCCAGCAGTATAGGGGTTGCCAATCAGCCCCAGCATTTT. This encodes CASSIGVANQPQHF.

The V gene is TRBV4-3, the J gene TRBJ1-1, with 8 bases lining up with TRBD1. This CDR3 contains 12 residues. Looked up from germline, CDR1 is LGHNA and CDR2 is YSLEER. The trim removed 9 bases at V and 8 bases at J, leaving 8 bases unmatched. CDR3 sequence: CASMDRAGEAFF. The CDR3 DNA is TGCGCCAGTATGGACAGGGCGGGAGAAGCTTTCTTT.